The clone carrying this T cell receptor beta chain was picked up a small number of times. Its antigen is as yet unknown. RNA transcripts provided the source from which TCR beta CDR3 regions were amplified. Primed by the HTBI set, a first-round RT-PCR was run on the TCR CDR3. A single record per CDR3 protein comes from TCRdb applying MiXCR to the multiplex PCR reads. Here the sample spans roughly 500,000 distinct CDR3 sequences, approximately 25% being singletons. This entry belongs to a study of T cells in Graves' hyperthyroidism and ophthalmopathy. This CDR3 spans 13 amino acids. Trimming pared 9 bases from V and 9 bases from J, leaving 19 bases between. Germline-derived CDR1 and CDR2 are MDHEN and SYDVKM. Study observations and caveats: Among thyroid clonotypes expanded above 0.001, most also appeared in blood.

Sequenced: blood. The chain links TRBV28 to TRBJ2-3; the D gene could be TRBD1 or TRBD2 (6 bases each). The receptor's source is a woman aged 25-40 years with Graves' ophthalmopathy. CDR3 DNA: TGTGCCAGTCGGGCCCCGGGGGCAGGCACGCAGTATTTT. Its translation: CASRAPGAGTQYF. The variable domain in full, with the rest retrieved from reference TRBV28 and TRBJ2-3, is DVKVTQSSRYLVKRTGEKVFLECVQDMDHENMFWYRQDPGLGLRLIYFSYDVKMKEKGDIPEGYSVSREKKERFSLILESASTNQTSMYLCASRAPGAGTQYFGPGTRLTVL.